This section outlines one T cell receptor (beta chain) sequence together with its context. Its antigen remains unknown. Sample-barcoded 5' priming and a J-beta primer mix drove a second PCR of roughly 6 to 12 cycles. Each cDNA molecule received a tag from a template-switch adaptor that had 12 random nucleotides. TCRdb re-called the 5' RACE reads with MiXCR, one entry per CDR3 protein. The sample includes hundreds of thousands of distinct CDR3 sequences, roughly 25% seen only once; the top ten take 2.5% to 3.5%. The sample is drawn from a study of blood T cells in healthy people across ages. Per the germline V gene, CDR1 is SQVTM and CDR2 is ANQGSEA. CDR3 size: 14 residues. The germline V and J ends were trimmed by 3 bases and 9 bases, with 20 bases remaining between them. Broader study findings: A greater number of naive CD4+ cells and higher diversity distinguished long-lived donors from aged donors.

The sample was also linked to a second study, of T cells of mothers and their children. That work states: Mothers gave over 9 million TCR beta CDR3 reads each, and children several million each. The search for persistent microchimeric T cell clones detected none.

The V call is TRBV29-1, the J call TRBJ1-2; tentatively, D is TRBD1 (5 bases). What was sequenced was blood. The receptor was isolated from a boy aged 10-17 years in good health. The CDR3 coding sequence is TGCAGCGTTGACGGGCACCGAACACCAGGGAGCTACACCTTC. Translation gives CSVDGHRTPGSYTF.